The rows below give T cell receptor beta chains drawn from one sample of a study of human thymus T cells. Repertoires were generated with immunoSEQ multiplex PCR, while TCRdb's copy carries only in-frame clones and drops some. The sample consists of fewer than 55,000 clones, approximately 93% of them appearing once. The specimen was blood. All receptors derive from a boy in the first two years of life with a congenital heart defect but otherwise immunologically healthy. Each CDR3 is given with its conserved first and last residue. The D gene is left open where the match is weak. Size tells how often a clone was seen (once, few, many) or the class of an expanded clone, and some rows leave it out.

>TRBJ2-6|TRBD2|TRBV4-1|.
TGCGCCAGCAGCCCCATCCAACTTACTAGCGGGGCCTCTGGGGCCAACGTCCTGACTTTC
CASSPIQLTSGASGANVLTF
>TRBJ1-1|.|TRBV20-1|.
TGCAGTGCTAGAGATGGGACAGAAGCTTTCTTT
CSARDGTEAFF
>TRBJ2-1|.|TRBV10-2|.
TGCGCCACCTCGATCAGCTCCTACAATGAGCAGTTCTTC
CATSISSYNEQFF
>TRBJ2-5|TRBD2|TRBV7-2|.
TGTGCCAGCAGCTTAGGACTAGCGGGGGGGCGTCAGTACTTC
CASSLGLAGGRQYF
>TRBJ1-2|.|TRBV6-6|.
TGTGCCAGCAGTTACACTAACTATGGCTACACCTTC
CASSYTNYGYTF
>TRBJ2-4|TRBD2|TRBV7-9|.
TGTGCCAGCAGCCCCCAGACTAGCGGGGGAAACATTCAGTACTTC
CASSPQTSGGNIQYF
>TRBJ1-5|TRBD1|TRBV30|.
TGTGCCTGGAGTATAGACAGGGAGGGGCCCCAGCATTTT
CAWSIDREGPQHF
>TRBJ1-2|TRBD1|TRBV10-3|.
TGTGCCATCAGACAGGGGGCTAACTATGGCTACACCTTC
CAIRQGANYGYTF
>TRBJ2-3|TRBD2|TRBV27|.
TGTGCCAGCAGTGTACTAGCGGGGGGGTGGGATACGCAGTATTTT
CASSVLAGGWDTQYF
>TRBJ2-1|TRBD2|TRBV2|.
TGTGCCAGCTCTAGCGGGGGGTTTTCCTACAATGAGCAGTTCTTC
CASSSGGFSYNEQFF
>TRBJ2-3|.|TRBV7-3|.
TGTGCCAGCAGCTTAACCAGTAGGTCTGATACGCAGTATTTT
CASSLTSRSDTQYF
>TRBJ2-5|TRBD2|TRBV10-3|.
TGTGCCATCAGTGAGTCGAAAGGACTAGCGGGGGGGCCAAGAGAGACCCAGTACTTC
CAISESKGLAGGPRETQYF
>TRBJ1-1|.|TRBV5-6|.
TGTGCCAGCAGCTACGCGCCGACACACACCTCGAGGGACACTGAAGCTTTCTTT
CASSYAPTHTSRDTEAFF
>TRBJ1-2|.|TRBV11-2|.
TGTGCCAGCAGCTCCTTCAGGGAACGGGGCTACACCTTC
CASSSFRERGYTF
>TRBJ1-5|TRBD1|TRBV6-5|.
TGTGCCACCACAGGGGGCGCGAATCAGCCCCAGCATTTT
CATTGGANQPQHF
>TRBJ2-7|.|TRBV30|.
TGTGCCTGGACTAGGGCCTACGAGCAGTACTTC
CAWTRAYEQYF
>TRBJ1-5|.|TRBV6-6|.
TGTGCCAGCAGCCCCGCCAGGTATAGCAATCAGCCCCAGCATTTT
CASSPARYSNQPQHF
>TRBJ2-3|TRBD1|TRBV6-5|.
TGTGCCAGCAGAAGGGGACAGGGGACAGATACGCAGTATTTT
CASRRGQGTDTQYF
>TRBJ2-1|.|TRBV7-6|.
TGTGCCAGCAGCACGACAGGTTACAATGAGCAGTTCTTC
CASSTTGYNEQFF
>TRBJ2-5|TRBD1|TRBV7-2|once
TGTGCCAGCAGCTTAGTAACAGGGGATGAGACCCAGTACTTC
CASSLVTGDETQYF
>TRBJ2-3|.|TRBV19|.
TGTGCCAGTAGTATGTTAGGGGGACCCACAGATACGCAGTATTTT
CASSMLGGPTDTQYF
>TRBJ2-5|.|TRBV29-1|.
TGCAGCGTTGGGAGGGGGCGCTGGGAGACCCAGTACTTC
CSVGRGRWETQYF
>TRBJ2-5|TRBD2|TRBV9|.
TGTGCCAGCAGCGTGGTAGCGGGGGATGAGACCCAGTACTTC
CASSVVAGDETQYF
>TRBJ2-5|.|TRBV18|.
TGTGCCAGCTCTCCGGGGTTGCAAGAGACCCAGTACTTC
CASSPGLQETQYF
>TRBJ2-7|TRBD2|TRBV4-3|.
TGCGCCAGCAGCCAGACGTACGGGGGGGCCGAAACCTACGAGCAGTACTTC
CASSQTYGGAETYEQYF